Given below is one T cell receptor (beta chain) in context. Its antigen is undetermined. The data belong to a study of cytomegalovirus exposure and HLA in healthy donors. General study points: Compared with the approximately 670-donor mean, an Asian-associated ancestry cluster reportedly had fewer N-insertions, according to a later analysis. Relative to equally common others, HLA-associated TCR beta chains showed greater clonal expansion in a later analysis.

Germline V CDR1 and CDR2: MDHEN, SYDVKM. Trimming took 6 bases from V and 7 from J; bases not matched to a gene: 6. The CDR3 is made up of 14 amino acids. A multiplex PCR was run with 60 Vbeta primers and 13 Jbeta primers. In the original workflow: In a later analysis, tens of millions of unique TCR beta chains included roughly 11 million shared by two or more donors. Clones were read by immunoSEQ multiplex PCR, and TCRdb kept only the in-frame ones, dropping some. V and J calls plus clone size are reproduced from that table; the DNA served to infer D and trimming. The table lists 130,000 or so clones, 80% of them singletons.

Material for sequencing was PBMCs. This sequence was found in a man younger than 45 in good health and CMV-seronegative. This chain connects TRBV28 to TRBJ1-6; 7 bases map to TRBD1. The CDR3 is CASRVGQLNSPLHF. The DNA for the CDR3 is TGTGCCAGCAGGGTGGGACAGCTAAATTCACCCCTCCACTTT.